This T cell receptor (beta chain) was recorded in a study of shared clonotypes between healthy human individuals. Several immunoSEQ plates held equal portions of the genomic DNA taken from each subset. Produced via immunoSEQ multiplex PCR; TCRdb's table is partial and in-frame only. The sample has 450,000 to 600,000 clones; about four fifths are singletons. Germline assignment: CDR1 LNHNV and CDR2 YYDKDF (reference sequence). The CDR3 has 17 amino acids. With 9 bases clipped from V and 1 base from J, the junction kept 13 bases outside the gene matches. The clonotype comes from a woman aged 40 to 49 in good health. Some clones in this sample may be carry-over from other donors' samples. V gene TRBV15 combines with J gene TRBJ1-4; 8 bases are a match to TRBD1. What was sequenced was PBMCs. For the CDR3, the DNA is TGTGCCACGAGAACCAAAGGACAGGGCAGAACTAATGAAAAACTGTTTTTT. Its protein is CATRTKGQGRTNEKLFF. The full variable domain, in which reference TRBV15 and TRBJ1-4 provide the parts outside the CDR3, is DAMVIQNPRYQVTQFGKPVTLSCSQTLNHNVMYWYQQKSSQAPKLLFHYYDKDFNNEADTPDNFQSRRPNTSFCFLDIRSPGLGDTAMYLCATRTKGQGRTNEKLFFGSGTQLSVL.